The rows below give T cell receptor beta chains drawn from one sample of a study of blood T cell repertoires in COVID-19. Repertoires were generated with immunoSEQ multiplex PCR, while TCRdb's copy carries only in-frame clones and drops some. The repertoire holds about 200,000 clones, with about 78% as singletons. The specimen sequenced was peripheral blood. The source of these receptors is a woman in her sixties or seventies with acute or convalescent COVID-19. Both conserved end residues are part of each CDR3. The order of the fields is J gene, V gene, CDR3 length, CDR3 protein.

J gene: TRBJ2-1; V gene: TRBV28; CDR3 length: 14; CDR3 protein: CASDAQGALNEQFF
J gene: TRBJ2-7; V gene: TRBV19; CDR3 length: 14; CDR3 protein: CASSSVSGLYEQYF
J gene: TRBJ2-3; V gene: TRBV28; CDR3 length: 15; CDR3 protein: CASTKGDSSTDTQYF
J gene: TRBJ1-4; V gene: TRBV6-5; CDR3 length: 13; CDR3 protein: CASSYRRWEKLFF
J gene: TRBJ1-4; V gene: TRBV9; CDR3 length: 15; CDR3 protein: CASSVRGGEDEKLFF
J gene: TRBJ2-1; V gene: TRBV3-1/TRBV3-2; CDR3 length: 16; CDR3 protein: CASSPFGSGRVGEQFF
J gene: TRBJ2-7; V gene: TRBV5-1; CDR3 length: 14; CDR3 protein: CASNDPGQTYEQYF
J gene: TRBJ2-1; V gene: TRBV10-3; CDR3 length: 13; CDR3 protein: CAIRAGSYNEQFF
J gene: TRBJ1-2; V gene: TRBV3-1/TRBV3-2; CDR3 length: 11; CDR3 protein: CASSQGGGYTF
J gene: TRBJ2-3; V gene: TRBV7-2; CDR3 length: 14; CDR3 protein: CASSPAGMTDTQYF
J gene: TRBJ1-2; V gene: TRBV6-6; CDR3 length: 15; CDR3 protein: CASLGVDRGMGGYTF
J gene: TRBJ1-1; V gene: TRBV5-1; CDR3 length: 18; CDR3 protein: CASSFAPTGRGLNTEAFF
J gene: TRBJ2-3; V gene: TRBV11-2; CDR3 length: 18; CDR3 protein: CASSFLTGLADSGDTQYF
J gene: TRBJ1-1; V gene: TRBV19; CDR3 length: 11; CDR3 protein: CATDRGTEAFF
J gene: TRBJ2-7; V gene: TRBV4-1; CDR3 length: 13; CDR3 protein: CASSPGLFYEQYF
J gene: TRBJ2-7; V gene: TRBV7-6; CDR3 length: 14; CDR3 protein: CASSFNREGYEQYF
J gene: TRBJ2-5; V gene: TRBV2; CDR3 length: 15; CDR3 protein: CASRRDRGNRETQYF
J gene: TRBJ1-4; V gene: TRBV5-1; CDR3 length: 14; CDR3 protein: CASSIDRSGQGLFF
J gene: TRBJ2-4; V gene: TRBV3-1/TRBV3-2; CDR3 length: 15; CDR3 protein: CASSQGTGTGDIQYF
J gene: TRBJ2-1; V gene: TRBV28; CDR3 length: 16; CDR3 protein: CASSSQGFVVINEQFF
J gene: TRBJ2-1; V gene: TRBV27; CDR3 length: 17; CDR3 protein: CASSSYPGLAVYNEQFF
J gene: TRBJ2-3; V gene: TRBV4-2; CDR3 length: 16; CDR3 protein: CASSQGRGGGTDTQYF
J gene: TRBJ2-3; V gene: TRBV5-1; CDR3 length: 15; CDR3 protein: CASSRTGGAGDTQYF
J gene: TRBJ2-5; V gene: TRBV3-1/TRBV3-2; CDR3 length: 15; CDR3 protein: CASSQAAGGGETQYF
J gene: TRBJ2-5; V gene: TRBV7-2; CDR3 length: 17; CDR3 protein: CASRKFTGTSAVETQYF
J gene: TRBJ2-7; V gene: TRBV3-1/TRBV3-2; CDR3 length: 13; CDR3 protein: CASSQEGGGEQYF
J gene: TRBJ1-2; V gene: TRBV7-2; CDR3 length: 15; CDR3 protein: CASSTTGTDSYGYTF
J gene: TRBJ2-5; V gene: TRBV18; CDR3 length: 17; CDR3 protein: CASSPVSSGRAGETQYF
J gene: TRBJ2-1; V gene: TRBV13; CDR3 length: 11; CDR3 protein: CASSSPREQFF
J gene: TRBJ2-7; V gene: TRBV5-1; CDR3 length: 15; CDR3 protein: CASSLASGGTYEQYF
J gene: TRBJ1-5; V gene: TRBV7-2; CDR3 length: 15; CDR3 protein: CASSLQTGEGQPQHF
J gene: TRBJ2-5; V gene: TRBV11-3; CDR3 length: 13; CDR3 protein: CASSLRQGMSQYF
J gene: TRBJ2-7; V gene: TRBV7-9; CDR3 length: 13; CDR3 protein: CASSFEASYEQYF
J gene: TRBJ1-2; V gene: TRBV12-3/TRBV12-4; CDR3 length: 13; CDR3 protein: CASSLNRDRSYTF
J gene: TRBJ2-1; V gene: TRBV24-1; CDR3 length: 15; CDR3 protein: CATSDPQGGVNEQFF
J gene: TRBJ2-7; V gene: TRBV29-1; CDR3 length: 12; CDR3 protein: CSVGTGSHEQYF
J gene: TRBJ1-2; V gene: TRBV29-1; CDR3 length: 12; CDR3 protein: CSVATEIYGYTF
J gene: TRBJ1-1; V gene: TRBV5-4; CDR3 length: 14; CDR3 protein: CASSPEVLRTEAFF
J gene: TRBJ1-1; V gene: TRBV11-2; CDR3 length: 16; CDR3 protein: CASSRPKDREDTEAFF
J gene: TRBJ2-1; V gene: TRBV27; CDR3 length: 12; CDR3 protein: CASSPPGNEQFF
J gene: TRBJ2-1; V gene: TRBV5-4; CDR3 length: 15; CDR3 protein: CASSLASGTYNEQFF
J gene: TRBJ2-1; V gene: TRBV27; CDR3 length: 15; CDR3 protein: CASTFGTSGYNEQFF
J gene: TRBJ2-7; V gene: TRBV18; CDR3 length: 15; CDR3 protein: CASSKLQGASYEQYF
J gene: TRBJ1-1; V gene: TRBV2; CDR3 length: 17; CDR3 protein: CASRTVQPGQGNTEAFF
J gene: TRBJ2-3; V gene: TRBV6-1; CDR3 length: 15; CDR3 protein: CASSERQGLTDTQYF